This TCR beta chain derives from a study of T cell repertoires in cytomegalovirus infection. TCRdb used MiXCR to reprocess the reads, holding one entry per CDR3 protein. The profile shows roughly 180,000 distinct CDR3 sequences, about a fifth of them singletons. This clonotype came up many times. The antigen remains undetermined. Study-wide results and limits: Carriers of CMV and the relevant HLA type were discriminated by public TCR beta frequency.

The clonotype originates from a human donor in good health (CMV status not recorded). Some clones in this sample may be carry-over from other donors' samples. Sequencing was performed on CD8+ T cells from cultured PBMCs, taken from culture after CMV antigen stimulation.

The DNA of the CDR3 is TGCGCCAGCAGCCAGTATCAGGGGTTGGCTGAAGCTTTCTTT. As protein: CASSQYQGLAEAFF. The chain employs TRBV4-1 and TRBJ1-1, with a tentative D call TRBD1 (6 bases). CDR1 is MGHRA, CDR2 YSYEKL, per germline. V lost 3 bases and J 6 bases, leaving 14 bases between the germline ends. This CDR3 is built from 14 residues.